These T cell receptor beta chains were read from a single sample in a study of CD8 T cells in ankylosing spondylitis. TCRdb analysed the 5' RACE reads with MiXCR anew, one entry per CDR3 protein. This sample has some 450,000 distinct CDR3 sequences; 15% to 20% occur once, and the top ten carry over 0.9%. The material sequenced was blood, either unsorted or a sorted T cell fraction (not recorded which). These receptors all stem from a male donor with ankylosing spondylitis. CDR3s include the opening cysteine and the closing phenylalanine or tryptophan. Each record gives: clone size, D gene, J gene, V gene, CDR3 protein, CDR3 DNA. The D gene is left open where the match is weak. Clone sizes are given selectively: once, few, many, or a class where the clone is expanded.

clone size: -
D gene: -
J gene: TRBJ1-2
V gene: TRBV20-1
CDR3 protein: CSARERDGYTF
CDR3 DNA: TGCAGTGCTAGAGAAAGGGATGGCTACACCTTC

clone size: -
D gene: TRBD1
J gene: TRBJ1-2
V gene: TRBV20-1
CDR3 protein: CSGRQGPYGYTF
CDR3 DNA: TGCAGTGGTAGACAGGGTCCCTATGGCTACACCTTC

clone size: -
D gene: -
J gene: TRBJ2-1
V gene: TRBV27
CDR3 protein: CASSRKRGVSSYNEQFF
CDR3 DNA: TGTGCCAGCAGTCGCAAGCGCGGGGTCAGCTCCTACAATGAGCAGTTCTTC

clone size: -
D gene: -
J gene: TRBJ2-5
V gene: TRBV5-1
CDR3 protein: CASSLAGGGSETQYF
CDR3 DNA: TGCGCCAGCAGCTTGGCCGGAGGGGGCAGCGAGACCCAGTACTTC

clone size: -
D gene: -
J gene: TRBJ1-5
V gene: TRBV3-1
CDR3 protein: CASSQGHSLFVHF
CDR3 DNA: TGTGCCAGCAGCCAAGGCCACAGCCTTTTCGTGCATTTT

clone size: -
D gene: -
J gene: TRBJ1-4
V gene: TRBV6-5
CDR3 protein: CASSYSSPTSEKLFF
CDR3 DNA: TGTGCCAGCAGTTACTCGAGTCCCACTAGTGAAAAACTGTTTTTT

clone size: few
D gene: TRBD1
J gene: TRBJ1-4
V gene: TRBV20-1
CDR3 protein: CSARDLTGGTNEKLFF
CDR3 DNA: TGCAGTGCTAGAGATCTGACAGGGGGAACTAATGAAAAACTGTTTTTT

clone size: once
D gene: TRBD2
J gene: TRBJ2-1
V gene: TRBV5-4
CDR3 protein: CASSVGLAGGWDEQFF
CDR3 DNA: TGTGCCAGCAGCGTGGGACTAGCGGGAGGCTGGGATGAGCAGTTCTTC

clone size: -
D gene: TRBD1
J gene: TRBJ1-1
V gene: TRBV20-1
CDR3 protein: CSARDRGSLEAFF
CDR3 DNA: TGCAGTGCTAGGGACAGGGGTTCCCTTGAAGCTTTCTTT

clone size: few
D gene: -
J gene: TRBJ1-1
V gene: TRBV5-1
CDR3 protein: CASSYQDGNTEAFF
CDR3 DNA: TGCGCCAGCAGCTACCAGGACGGGAACACTGAAGCTTTCTTT

clone size: -
D gene: TRBD1
J gene: TRBJ1-2
V gene: TRBV5-5
CDR3 protein: CASSGGQGAGGYTF
CDR3 DNA: TGTGCCAGCAGCGGGGGACAGGGGGCAGGTGGCTACACCTTC

clone size: many
D gene: -
J gene: TRBJ1-5
V gene: TRBV12-3/TRBV12-4
CDR3 protein: CASSRGSLYQPQHF
CDR3 DNA: TGTGCCAGCAGTAGGGGGTCCCTTTATCAGCCCCAGCATTTT

clone size: -
D gene: TRBD1
J gene: TRBJ2-2
V gene: TRBV7-9
CDR3 protein: CASSWTGYTGELFF
CDR3 DNA: TGTGCCAGCAGCTGGACAGGGTACACCGGGGAGCTGTTTTTT

clone size: -
D gene: -
J gene: TRBJ2-1
V gene: TRBV20-1
CDR3 protein: CSAYPDSYNEQFF
CDR3 DNA: TGCAGTGCTTACCCTGACAGCTACAATGAGCAGTTCTTC

clone size: many
D gene: TRBD2
J gene: TRBJ2-3
V gene: TRBV28
CDR3 protein: CASSSQRGTDTQYF
CDR3 DNA: TGTGCCAGCAGTTCCCAGCGGGGAACAGATACGCAGTATTTT

clone size: -
D gene: TRBD1
J gene: TRBJ1-1
V gene: TRBV7-3
CDR3 protein: CASSPTGFAGTEAFF
CDR3 DNA: TGTGCCAGCAGCCCGACAGGGTTCGCGGGCACTGAAGCTTTCTTT

clone size: few
D gene: TRBD1
J gene: TRBJ1-1
V gene: TRBV6-1
CDR3 protein: CASMTGPEAFF
CDR3 DNA: TGTGCCAGCATGACAGGGCCAGAAGCTTTCTTT

clone size: few
D gene: -
J gene: TRBJ1-6
V gene: TRBV4-1
CDR3 protein: CASSQRMGGGVGNSPLHF
CDR3 DNA: TGCGCCAGCAGCCAAAGAATGGGGGGGGGAGTAGGTAATTCACCCCTCCACTTT

clone size: few
D gene: -
J gene: TRBJ2-5
V gene: TRBV20-1
CDR3 protein: CSARDLGPQETQYF
CDR3 DNA: TGCAGTGCTAGAGATCTGGGGCCTCAAGAGACCCAGTACTTC

clone size: many
D gene: -
J gene: TRBJ1-5
V gene: TRBV5-1
CDR3 protein: CASSLTGDSNQPQHF
CDR3 DNA: TGCGCCAGCAGCTTGACCGGGGATAGCAATCAGCCCCAGCATTTT

clone size: few
D gene: -
J gene: TRBJ2-2
V gene: TRBV6-1
CDR3 protein: CASSRLNTGELFF
CDR3 DNA: TGTGCCAGCAGTCGTCTTAACACCGGGGAGCTGTTTTTT

clone size: few
D gene: TRBD2
J gene: TRBJ2-1
V gene: TRBV5-1
CDR3 protein: CASSPLAGVPHEQFF
CDR3 DNA: TGCGCCAGCAGCCCCCTAGCGGGAGTTCCCCATGAGCAGTTCTTC

clone size: -
D gene: -
J gene: TRBJ2-7
V gene: TRBV21-1
CDR3 protein: CASPGQPYEQYF
CDR3 DNA: TGTGCCAGCCCGGGACAGCCCTACGAGCAGTACTTC

clone size: -
D gene: -
J gene: TRBJ2-5
V gene: TRBV6-1
CDR3 protein: CASRPVRGSVETQYF
CDR3 DNA: TGTGCCAGCAGACCAGTCCGAGGGAGTGTGGAGACCCAGTACTTC

clone size: few
D gene: TRBD2
J gene: TRBJ2-1
V gene: TRBV20-1
CDR3 protein: CSARAGGLAGSELF
CDR3 DNA: TGCAGTGCTAGAGCCGGGGGACTAGCGGGATCGGAGCTCTTC

clone size: few
D gene: -
J gene: TRBJ2-2
V gene: TRBV25-1
CDR3 protein: CASSATHTGELFF
CDR3 DNA: TGTGCCAGCAGTGCGACTCACACCGGGGAGCTGTTTTTT

clone size: -
D gene: TRBD1
J gene: TRBJ2-3
V gene: TRBV20-1
CDR3 protein: CSARRTGGTDTQYF
CDR3 DNA: TGCAGTGCTAGGAGGACAGGGGGGACAGATACGCAGTATTTT

clone size: -
D gene: -
J gene: TRBJ2-7
V gene: TRBV15
CDR3 protein: CATSRELLLSGTRPYEQYF
CDR3 DNA: TGTGCCACCAGCAGAGAACTCCTCCTATCCGGGACAAGGCCCTACGAGCAGTACTTC

clone size: few
D gene: -
J gene: TRBJ2-5
V gene: TRBV6-2/TRBV6-3
CDR3 protein: CASIAGSYQETQYF
CDR3 DNA: TGTGCCAGCATCGCCGGGTCGTACCAAGAGACCCAGTACTTC

clone size: -
D gene: -
J gene: TRBJ1-1
V gene: TRBV10-3
CDR3 protein: CASGQLGTEAFF
CDR3 DNA: TGTGCCAGCGGACAACTAGGGACTGAAGCTTTCTTT

clone size: few
D gene: TRBD2
J gene: TRBJ2-1
V gene: TRBV27
CDR3 protein: CASSSNPRTSGGYEQFF
CDR3 DNA: TGTGCCAGCAGTTCCAACCCCCGGACTAGCGGGGGTTATGAGCAGTTCTTC

clone size: many
D gene: TRBD2
J gene: TRBJ2-1
V gene: TRBV29-1
CDR3 protein: CSVDGLAGLSYNEQFF
CDR3 DNA: TGCAGCGTTGACGGACTAGCGGGCCTCTCCTACAATGAGCAGTTCTTC

clone size: few
D gene: -
J gene: TRBJ2-1
V gene: TRBV20-1
CDR3 protein: CSARDSVGINEQFF
CDR3 DNA: TGCAGTGCTAGGGATAGCGTGGGGATCAATGAGCAGTTCTTC

clone size: -
D gene: -
J gene: TRBJ2-5
V gene: TRBV7-9
CDR3 protein: CASSLSLEQATQYF
CDR3 DNA: TGTGCCAGCAGCCTGTCACTGGAGCAAGCGACCCAGTACTTC

clone size: many
D gene: TRBD2
J gene: TRBJ2-2
V gene: TRBV24-1
CDR3 protein: CATRGGGTGELFF
CDR3 DNA: TGTGCCACCAGGGGCGGGGGCACCGGGGAGCTGTTTTTT

clone size: few
D gene: -
J gene: TRBJ2-2
V gene: TRBV7-3
CDR3 protein: CASSSTPVGGELFF
CDR3 DNA: TGTGCCAGCAGCTCCACCCCAGTTGGCGGGGAGCTGTTTTTT

clone size: -
D gene: TRBD1
J gene: TRBJ1-1
V gene: TRBV7-8
CDR3 protein: CASSLLGQVEAFF
CDR3 DNA: TGTGCCAGCAGCTTACTGGGACAGGTTGAAGCTTTCTTT

clone size: few
D gene: -
J gene: TRBJ2-2
V gene: TRBV7-9
CDR3 protein: CASSLGRTGELFF
CDR3 DNA: TGTGCCAGCAGCTTAGGCAGGACCGGGGAGCTGTTTTTT

clone size: -
D gene: -
J gene: TRBJ1-3
V gene: TRBV18
CDR3 protein: CASSPPYGVGNTIYF
CDR3 DNA: TGTGCCAGCTCACCACCATACGGGGTTGGAAACACCATATATTTT

clone size: few
D gene: TRBD1
J gene: TRBJ2-2
V gene: TRBV5-1
CDR3 protein: CASSGTGGYTGELFF
CDR3 DNA: TGCGCCAGCAGCGGGACAGGGGGCTACACCGGGGAGCTGTTTTTT

clone size: -
D gene: TRBD2
J gene: TRBJ2-5
V gene: TRBV7-2
CDR3 protein: CASSLAKTSGRAIFETQYF
CDR3 DNA: TGTGCCAGCAGCTTAGCCAAGACTAGCGGGAGGGCGATTTTTGAGACCCAGTACTTC

clone size: -
D gene: TRBD1
J gene: TRBJ1-5
V gene: TRBV5-5
CDR3 protein: CASSRTGDGLNQPQHF
CDR3 DNA: TGTGCCAGCAGTCGGACAGGGGATGGTCTTAATCAGCCCCAGCATTTT

clone size: -
D gene: -
J gene: TRBJ2-2
V gene: TRBV29-1
CDR3 protein: CSVGQGTGELFF
CDR3 DNA: TGCAGCGTTGGGCAGGGCACCGGGGAGCTGTTTTTT

clone size: -
D gene: -
J gene: TRBJ1-5
V gene: TRBV20-1
CDR3 protein: CSAKSTSNQPQHF
CDR3 DNA: TGCAGTGCTAAGTCGACCAGCAATCAGCCCCAGCATTTT

clone size: many
D gene: -
J gene: TRBJ1-5
V gene: TRBV7-6
CDR3 protein: CASSSNENQPQHF
CDR3 DNA: TGTGCCAGCAGCTCAAATGAGAATCAGCCCCAGCATTTT

clone size: many
D gene: -
J gene: TRBJ2-1
V gene: TRBV5-1
CDR3 protein: CASKIGQDYNEQFF
CDR3 DNA: TGCGCCAGCAAGATAGGACAAGACTACAATGAGCAGTTCTTC

clone size: -
D gene: -
J gene: TRBJ2-7
V gene: TRBV5-1
CDR3 protein: CASSLQGGPGEQYF
CDR3 DNA: TGCGCCAGCAGCCTCCAGGGGGGGCCGGGCGAGCAGTACTTC

clone size: few
D gene: -
J gene: TRBJ2-6
V gene: TRBV7-7
CDR3 protein: CASSPGDRPGANVLTF
CDR3 DNA: TGTGCCAGCAGCCCGGGGGACCGGCCAGGGGCCAACGTCCTGACTTTC

clone size: once
D gene: -
J gene: TRBJ1-4
V gene: TRBV5-1
CDR3 protein: CASSREAGVNEKLFF
CDR3 DNA: TGCGCCAGCAGCCGGGAGGCGGGGGTTAATGAAAAACTGTTTTTT

clone size: -
D gene: -
J gene: TRBJ2-2
V gene: TRBV7-6
CDR3 protein: CASSLGQGFSGELFF
CDR3 DNA: TGTGCCAGCAGCTTGGGGCAGGGGTTTTCCGGGGAGCTGTTTTTT

clone size: many
D gene: TRBD1
J gene: TRBJ1-1
V gene: TRBV12-3/TRBV12-4
CDR3 protein: CASSSSGTVNTEAFF
CDR3 DNA: TGTGCCAGCAGTTCTTCCGGGACAGTGAACACTGAAGCTTTCTTT

clone size: many
D gene: -
J gene: TRBJ2-1
V gene: TRBV7-9
CDR3 protein: CASSVKGPPNEQFF
CDR3 DNA: TGTGCCAGCAGCGTCAAGGGGCCCCCAAATGAGCAGTTCTTC

clone size: few
D gene: -
J gene: TRBJ1-1
V gene: TRBV6-4
CDR3 protein: CASSADWNTEAFF
CDR3 DNA: TGTGCCAGCAGCGCCGACTGGAACACTGAAGCTTTCTTT